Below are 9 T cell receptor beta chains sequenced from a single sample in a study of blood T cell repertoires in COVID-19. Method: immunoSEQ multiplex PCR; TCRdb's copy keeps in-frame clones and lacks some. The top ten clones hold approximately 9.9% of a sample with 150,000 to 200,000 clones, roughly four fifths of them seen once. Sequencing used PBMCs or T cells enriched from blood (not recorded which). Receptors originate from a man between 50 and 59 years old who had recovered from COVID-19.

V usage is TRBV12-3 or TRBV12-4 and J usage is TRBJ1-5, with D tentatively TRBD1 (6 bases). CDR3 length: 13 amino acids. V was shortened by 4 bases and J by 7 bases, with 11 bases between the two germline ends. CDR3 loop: CASSSRGSQPQHF. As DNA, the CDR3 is TGTGCCAGCAGTTCCAGGGGATCCCAGCCCCAGCATTTT.

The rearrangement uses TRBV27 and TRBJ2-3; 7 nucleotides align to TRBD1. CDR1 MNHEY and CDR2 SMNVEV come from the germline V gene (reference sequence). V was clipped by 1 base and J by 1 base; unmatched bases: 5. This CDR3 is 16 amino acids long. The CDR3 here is CASSLLQGHGTDTQYF. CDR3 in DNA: TGTGCCAGCAGTTTATTACAGGGGCATGGCACAGATACGCAGTATTTT.

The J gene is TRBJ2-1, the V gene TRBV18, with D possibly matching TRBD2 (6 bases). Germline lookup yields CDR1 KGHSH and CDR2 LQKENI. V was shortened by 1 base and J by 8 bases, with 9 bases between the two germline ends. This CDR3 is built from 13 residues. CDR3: CASSPLEGHEQFF. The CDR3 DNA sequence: TGTGCCAGCTCACCACTGGAGGGGCATGAGCAGTTCTTC.

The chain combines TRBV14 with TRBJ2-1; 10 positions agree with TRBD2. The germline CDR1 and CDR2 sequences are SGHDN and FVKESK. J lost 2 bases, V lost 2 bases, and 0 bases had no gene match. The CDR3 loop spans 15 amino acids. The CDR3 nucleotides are TGTGCCAGCAGCCAACTAGCGGGGGCCTACAATGAGCAGTTCTTC. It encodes CASSQLAGAYNEQFF.

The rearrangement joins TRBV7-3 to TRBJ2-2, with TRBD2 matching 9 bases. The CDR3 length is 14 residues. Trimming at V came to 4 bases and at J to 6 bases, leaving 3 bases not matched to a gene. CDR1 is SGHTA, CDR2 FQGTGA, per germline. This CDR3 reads CASSSGLAAGELFF. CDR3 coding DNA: TGTGCCAGCAGCTCGGGACTAGCAGCCGGGGAGCTGTTTTTT.

Here the CDR3 reads CASSQAIGLAGTDTQYF. The CDR3 DNA follows: TGTGCCAGCAGCCAAGCCATAGGACTAGCGGGAACCGATACGCAGTATTTT. This sequence joins TRBV3-1 (or the pseudogene TRBV3-2) and TRBJ2-3; 12 bases fit TRBD2. The germline gives CDR1 LGHDT, CDR2 YNNKEL (reference sequence). The CDR3 extends over 17 amino acids. Trimming removed 1 base from V and 6 bases from J; junction bases left unmatched: 8.

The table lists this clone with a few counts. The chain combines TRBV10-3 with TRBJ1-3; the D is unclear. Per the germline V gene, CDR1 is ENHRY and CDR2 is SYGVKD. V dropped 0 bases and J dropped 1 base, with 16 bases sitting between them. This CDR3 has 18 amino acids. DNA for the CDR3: TGTGCCATCAGTGAGTCGATAACCCGTCGGGGATCTGGAAACACCATATATTTT. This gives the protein CAISESITRRGSGNTIYF.

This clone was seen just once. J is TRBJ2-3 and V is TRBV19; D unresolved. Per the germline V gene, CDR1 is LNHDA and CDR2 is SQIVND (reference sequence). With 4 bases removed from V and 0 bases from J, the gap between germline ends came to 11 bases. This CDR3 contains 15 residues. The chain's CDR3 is CASSTSLVSTDTQYF. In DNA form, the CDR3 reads TGTGCCAGTAGTACCTCACTGGTAAGCACAGATACGCAGTATTTT.

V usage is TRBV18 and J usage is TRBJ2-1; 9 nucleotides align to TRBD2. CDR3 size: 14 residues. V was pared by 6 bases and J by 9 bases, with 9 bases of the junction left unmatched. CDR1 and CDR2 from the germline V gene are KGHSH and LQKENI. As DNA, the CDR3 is TGTGCCAGCTCGCCTATAGCGGGGGTGGGTGAGCAGTTCTTC. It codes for CASSPIAGVGEQFF. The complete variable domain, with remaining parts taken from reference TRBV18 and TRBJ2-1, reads NAGVMQNPRHLVRRRGQEARLRCSPMKGHSHVYWYRQLPEEGLKFMVYLQKENIIDESGMPKERFSAEFPKEGPSILRIQQVVRGDSAAYFCASSPIAGVGEQFFGPGTRLTVL.